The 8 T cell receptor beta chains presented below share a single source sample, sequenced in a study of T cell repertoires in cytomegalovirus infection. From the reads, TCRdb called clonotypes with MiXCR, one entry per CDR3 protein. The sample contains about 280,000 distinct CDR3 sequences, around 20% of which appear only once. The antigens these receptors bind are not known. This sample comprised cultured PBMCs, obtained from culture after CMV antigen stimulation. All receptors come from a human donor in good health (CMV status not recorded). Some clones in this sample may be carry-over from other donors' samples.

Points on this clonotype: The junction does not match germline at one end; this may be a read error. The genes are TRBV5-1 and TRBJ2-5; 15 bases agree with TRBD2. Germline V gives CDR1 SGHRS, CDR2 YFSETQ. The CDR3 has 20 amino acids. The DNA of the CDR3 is TGCGTCAGCAGCTCGGGACTAGCGGGAGGAGGATCCGGTCGCTCAGAGACCCAGTACTTC. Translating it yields CVSSSGLAGGGSGRSETQYF.

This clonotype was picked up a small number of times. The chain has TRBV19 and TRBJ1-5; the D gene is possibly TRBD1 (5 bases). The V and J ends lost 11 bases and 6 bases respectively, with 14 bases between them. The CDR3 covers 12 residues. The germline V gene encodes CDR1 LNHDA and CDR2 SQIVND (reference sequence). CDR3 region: CASQGIVQPQHF. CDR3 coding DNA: TGTGCCTCGCAGGGTATTGTTCAGCCCCAGCATTTT.

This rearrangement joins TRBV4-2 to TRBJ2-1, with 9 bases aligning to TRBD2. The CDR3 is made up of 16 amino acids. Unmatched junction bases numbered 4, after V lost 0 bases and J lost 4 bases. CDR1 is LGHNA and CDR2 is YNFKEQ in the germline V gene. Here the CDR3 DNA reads TGTGCCAGCAGCCAAGAAGGGGCGGGAGGGTACAATGAGCAGTTCTTC. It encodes CASSQEGAGGYNEQFF.

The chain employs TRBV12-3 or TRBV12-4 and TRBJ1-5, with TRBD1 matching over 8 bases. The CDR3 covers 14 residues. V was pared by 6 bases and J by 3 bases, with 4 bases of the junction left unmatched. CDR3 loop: CASSWGQANQPQHF. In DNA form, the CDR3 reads TGTGCCAGCAGCTGGGGACAGGCCAATCAGCCCCAGCATTTT.

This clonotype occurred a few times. The chain's CDR3 is CASSELSGGYGYTF. DNA of the CDR3: TGCGCCAGCAGTGAGCTCTCCGGGGGCTATGGCTACACCTTC. The chain is built from TRBV10-2 and TRBJ1-2, with D possibly matching TRBD1 (5 bases). This CDR3 is 14 amino acids long. The germline V gene encodes CDR1 WSHSY and CDR2 SAAADI. V shed 2 bases and J shed 4 bases, with 11 bases lying between them.

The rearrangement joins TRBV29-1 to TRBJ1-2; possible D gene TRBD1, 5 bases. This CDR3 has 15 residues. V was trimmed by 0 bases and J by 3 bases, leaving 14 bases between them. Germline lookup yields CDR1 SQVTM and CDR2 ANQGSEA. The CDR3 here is CSVEDRKGSDYGYTF. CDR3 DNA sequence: TGCAGCGTTGAAGATCGGAAGGGGTCCGACTATGGCTACACCTTC.

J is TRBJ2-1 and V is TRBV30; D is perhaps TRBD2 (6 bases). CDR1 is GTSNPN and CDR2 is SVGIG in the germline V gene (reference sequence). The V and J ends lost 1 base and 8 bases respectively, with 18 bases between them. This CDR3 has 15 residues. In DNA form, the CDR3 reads TGTGCCTGGAGTGGGTTAATCGGGAGTATGGATGAGCAGTTCTTC. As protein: CAWSGLIGSMDEQFF.

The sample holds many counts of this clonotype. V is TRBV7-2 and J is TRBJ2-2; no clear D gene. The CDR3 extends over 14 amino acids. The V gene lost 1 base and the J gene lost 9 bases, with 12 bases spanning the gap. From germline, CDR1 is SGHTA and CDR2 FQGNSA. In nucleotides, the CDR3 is TGTGCCAGCAGCTTAGGTGGAGCCATTAGGGAGCTGTTTTTT. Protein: CASSLGGAIRELFF.